Following are 16 T cell receptor beta chains from one sample sequenced in a study of T cell repertoires in cytomegalovirus infection. Via MiXCR, TCRdb re-called the reads, giving one row per CDR3 protein. Of approximately 590,000 distinct CDR3 sequences listed, 35% to 50% are singletons. These TCRs are of unknown antigen specificity. The sample was cultured PBMCs, taken from culture after CMV antigen stimulation. Source of these receptors: a human donor in good health (CMV status not recorded). Some clones in this sample may be carry-over from other donors' samples.

This clonotype occurred a few times. The rearrangement joins TRBV11-2 to TRBJ2-7; D remains unclear. The V end lost 5 bases, the J end lost 3 bases, and 11 bases lay between the germline ends. CDR1 is SGHAT, CDR2 FQNNGV, per germline. The CDR3 contains 13 residues. CDR3 amino acids: CASSPGSDYEQYF. DNA for the CDR3: TGTGCCAGCAGCCCAGGTAGTGACTACGAGCAGTACTTC.

This clonotype appeared a few times. The chain links TRBV27 to TRBJ2-1; 9 nucleotides agree with TRBD2. Germline CDR1 MNHEY, CDR2 SMNVEV (reference sequence). The V segment lost 7 bases and the J segment 8 bases; nucleotides outside the gene matches: 12. The CDR3 totals 15 residues. This CDR3 is CASKSPRGGRDEQFF. CDR3 coding DNA: TGTGCCAGCAAATCCCCGCGGGGGGGGCGGGATGAGCAGTTCTTC.

This sequence joins TRBV20-1 and TRBJ2-1; 10 nucleotides agree with TRBD2. Losses at the gene ends were 0 bases for V and 2 bases for J; bases not matched to a gene: 4. Per germline, CDR1 DFQATT and CDR2 SNEGSKA (reference sequence). The CDR3 has 16 residues. The CDR3 DNA reads TGCAGTGCTAGAGATTTTAGCGGGAGGACCTACAATGAGCAGTTCTTC. This encodes CSARDFSGRTYNEQFF.

This clonotype has just a few counts. The CDR3 loop is CASSLALAGNLYTQYF. For the CDR3, the DNA is TGTGCCAGCAGTCTGGCTTTAGCGGGGAATTTGTATACGCAGTATTTT. The V gene is TRBV12-3 or TRBV12-4, the J gene TRBJ2-3; TRBD2 matches 8 bases. This CDR3 comprises 16 residues. V was pared by 5 bases and J by 7 bases, with 14 bases of the junction left unmatched.

This chain uses TRBV28 with TRBJ2-7; 11 nucleotides agree with TRBD2. The CDR3 sequence is 15 residues long. Per the germline V gene, CDR1 is MDHEN and CDR2 is SYDVKM. With 5 bases clipped from V and 3 bases from J, the junction kept 6 bases outside the gene matches. CDR3 sequence reads: CASSQGGLADYEQYF. The CDR3 DNA sequence: TGTGCCAGCAGTCAAGGGGGACTAGCGGACTACGAGCAGTACTTC.

The chain links TRBV7-6 to TRBJ2-1; TRBD2 aligns across 9 bases. The CDR3 covers 18 residues. The V and J ends lost 0 bases and 4 bases, in that order; junction bases with no gene match: 10. CDR1 SGHVS and CDR2 FNYEAQ come from the germline V gene. The CDR3 loop reads CASSLALGLATDYNEQFF. DNA for the CDR3: TGTGCCAGCAGCTTAGCGCTAGGACTAGCGACAGATTACAATGAGCAGTTCTTC.

This chain joins TRBV7-6 and TRBJ2-1; a possible D gene is TRBD2 (6 bases). The CDR3 is made up of 16 amino acids. Per the germline V gene, CDR1 is SGHVS and CDR2 is FNYEAQ. V was pared by 6 bases and J by 2 bases, with 17 bases between. Here the CDR3 reads CASSPAFGGAYNEQFF. The CDR3 DNA is TGTGCCAGCAGTCCTGCGTTCGGGGGAGCCTACAATGAGCAGTTCTTC.

This chain links TRBV7-6 with TRBJ2-5; D may be TRBD2 (6 bases). CDR3 length: 17 amino acids. V was pared by 0 bases and J by 6 bases, with 20 bases between. The germline gives CDR1 SGHVS, CDR2 FNYEAQ. The CDR3 nucleotides read TGTGCCAGCAGCTTAGCGGGGACGGAGGGCGCGTTGAAGACCCAGTACTTC. Translated, it gives CASSLAGTEGALKTQYF.

Ten or more counts support this clonotype. This chain connects TRBV7-2 to TRBJ1-3; unclear D gene. The CDR3 is made up of 14 amino acids. V dropped 2 bases and J dropped 2 bases, with 7 bases sitting between them. Germline CDR1 is SGHTA and CDR2 is FQGNSA. CDR3 region: CASSLQVAGNTIYF. The CDR3 DNA follows: TGTGCCAGCAGCTTACAGGTTGCTGGAAACACCATATATTTT.

Many counts were recorded for this clonotype. The rearrangement uses TRBV7-6 and TRBJ2-1; 13 nucleotides agree with TRBD2. CDR1 is SGHVS, CDR2 FNYEAQ, per germline. The CDR3 totals 15 residues. The trim removed 4 bases at V and 8 bases at J, leaving 5 bases unmatched. The CDR3, as DNA: TGTGCCAGCAGCTCTTGGACTAGCGGGGGTTATGAGCAGTTCTTC. Residues: CASSSWTSGGYEQFF. Filled out from reference TRBV7-6 and TRBJ2-1, the complete variable domain reads GAGVSQSPRYKVTKRGQDVALRCDPISGHVSLYWYRQALGQGPEFLTYFNYEAQQDKSGLPNDRFSAERPEGSISTLTIQRTEQRDSAMYRCASSSWTSGGYEQFFGPGTRLTVL.

The chain has TRBV2 and TRBJ1-1; D is uncertain. This CDR3 has 13 amino acids. With 8 bases removed from V and 2 bases from J, the gap between germline ends came to 12 bases. The germline gives CDR1 SNHLY, CDR2 FYNNEI. The chain's CDR3 is CASHLAGNTEAFF. The CDR3, as DNA: TGTGCCAGCCATCTAGCGGGTAACACTGAAGCTTTCTTT. The full variable domain, in which reference TRBV2 and TRBJ1-1 provide the parts outside the CDR3, is EPEVTQTPSHQVTQMGQEVILRCVPISNHLYFYWYRQILGQKVEFLVSFYNNEISEKSEIFDDQFSVERPDGSNFTLKIRSTKLEDSAMYFCASHLAGNTEAFFGQGTRLTVV.

J is TRBJ2-5 and V is TRBV7-6; D call uncertain. This CDR3 has 13 amino acids. The germline CDR1 and CDR2 sequences are SGHVS and FNYEAQ. Trimming took off 2 bases at V and 5 bases at J, with 9 bases between the two ends. CDR3 amino acids: CASSLTMGETQYF. In DNA, the CDR3 is TGTGCCAGCAGCTTAACCATGGGGGAGACCCAGTACTTC.

V gene TRBV10-3 combines with J gene TRBJ1-2; D might be TRBD1 (5 bases). The germline gives CDR1 ENHRY, CDR2 SYGVKD. This CDR3 has 16 residues. The V gene lost 0 bases and the J gene lost 5 bases, with 16 bases spanning the gap. The CDR3 region has the DNA TGTGCCATCAGTGAGTCCCAATCAAGGGACCGTTATGGCTACACCTTC. Encoded protein: CAISESQSRDRYGYTF.

The CDR3 sequence: CASSPAIRASGRYEQYF. The DNA for the CDR3 is TGTGCCAGCTCACCAGCGATTAGGGCTAGCGGGAGGTACGAGCAGTACTTC. The rearrangement links TRBV18 to TRBJ2-7, with 11 bases aligning to TRBD2. The CDR3 consists of 17 residues. V was pared by 2 bases and J by 4 bases, with 10 bases of the junction left unmatched. Germline V gene lookup returns CDR1 KGHSH and CDR2 LQKENI.

This chain joins TRBV20-1 and TRBJ1-5; the match to TRBD1 covers 7 bases. Trimming at V came to 3 bases and at J to 4 bases, leaving 3 bases not matched to a gene. Germline CDR1 is DFQATT and CDR2 is SNEGSKA (reference sequence). This CDR3 region has 13 residues. CDR3 region: CSASKGANQPQHF. The CDR3 nucleotides read TGCAGTGCTAGCAAGGGGGCGAATCAGCCCCAGCATTTT.

The chain joins TRBV7-1 to TRBJ2-2; TRBD1 matches 9 bases. TRBV7-1 is labeled an ORF, and its function is uncertain. The CDR3 runs 13 residues. Unmatched junction bases numbered 2, after V lost 3 bases and J lost 9 bases. CDR3 protein: CASSSGQGWELFF. The CDR3 coding sequence is TGTGCCAGCAGCTCCGGACAGGGGTGGGAGCTGTTTTTT.